The 32 T cell receptor beta chains presented below share a single source sample, sequenced in a study of blood T cell repertoires in COVID-19. Here immunoSEQ multiplex PCR was the method, and the copy in TCRdb shows in-frame clones only, minus some. The sample shows approximately 240,000 clones, 75% to 85% of them seen only once. Sequencing input: peripheral blood. These receptors were obtained from a middle-aged woman who had recovered from COVID-19.

J is TRBJ2-3 and V is TRBV7-2, with D hard to call. V lost 3 bases to trimming and J lost 5 bases, with 6 bases between them. In germline, CDR1 is SGHTA, CDR2 FQGNSA. The CDR3 has 12 residues. CDR3 protein: CASSFAQDTQYF. The CDR3 DNA reads TGTGCCAGCAGCTTCGCGCAAGATACGCAGTATTTT.

The V and J genes are TRBV19 and TRBJ1-2; possible D gene TRBD1, 5 bases. V lost 3 bases and J 3 bases, leaving 8 bases between the germline ends. The CDR3 contains 13 residues. Germline CDR1 LNHDA, CDR2 SQIVND (reference sequence). The chain's CDR3 is CASSIRGDYGYTF. CDR3 DNA sequence: TGTGCCAGTAGTATTAGGGGTGACTATGGCTACACCTTC.

The chain combines TRBV11-3 with TRBJ1-1; possible D gene TRBD1, 5 bases. The germline V and J ends were trimmed by 1 base and 4 bases, with 7 bases remaining between them. Germline V gene sequence: CDR1 SGHNT, CDR2 YENEEA. CDR3 size: 13 residues. The CDR3 DNA is TGTGCCAGCAGCTTAGTGGGGGGCACTGAAGCTTTCTTT. Amino acid sequence: CASSLVGGTEAFF.

This sequence joins TRBV7-9 and TRBJ2-3; a weak D match, TRBD2 (6 bases). This CDR3 is 15 amino acids long. The V gene lost 4 bases and the J gene lost 7 bases, with 18 bases spanning the gap. The V gene's germline CDR1 is SEHNR and CDR2 FQNEAQ (reference sequence). CDR3 bases: TGTGCCAGCAGCTCCACAACGGGGGTCCTGAATACGCAGTATTTT. Residues: CASSSTTGVLNTQYF.

The rearrangement links TRBV19 to TRBJ2-6, with D possibly TRBD2 on 5 matching bases. V shed 4 bases and J shed 0 bases, with 7 bases lying between them. CDR3 length: 15 amino acids. Germline V gives CDR1 LNHDA, CDR2 SQIVND (reference sequence). The CDR3 loop is CASSTGISGANVLTF. CDR3 nucleotide sequence: TGTGCCAGTAGTACCGGGATCTCTGGGGCCAACGTCCTGACTTTC.

The rearrangement joins TRBV19 to TRBJ2-1; the match to TRBD1 covers 9 bases. CDR1 and CDR2 from the germline V gene are LNHDA and SQIVND (reference sequence). The CDR3 runs to 16 residues. V dropped 5 bases and J dropped 4; count of bases not matched to a gene: 9. The CDR3 region is CASSHPGGQGYNEQFF. The CDR3 region has the DNA TGTGCCAGTAGTCACCCAGGGGGACAGGGTTACAATGAGCAGTTCTTC.

The V call is TRBV5-6, the J call TRBJ1-1; unclear D gene. Per the germline V gene, CDR1 is SGHDT and CDR2 is YYEEEE. V gave up 1 base and J gave up 1 base, with 5 bases separating them. The CDR3 covers 13 residues. This CDR3 is CASSLIGNTEAFF. CDR3 DNA: TGTGCCAGCAGCTTGATCGGGAACACTGAAGCTTTCTTT. The whole variable domain, filled in from reference TRBV5-6 and TRBJ1-1, reads DAGVTQSPTHLIKTRGQQVTLRCSPKSGHDTVSWYQQALGQGPQFIFQYYEEEERQRGNFPDRFSGHQFPNYSSELNVNALLLGDSALYLCASSLIGNTEAFFGQGTRLTVV.

The J gene is TRBJ1-2, the V gene TRBV28; D uncertain. The CDR3 sequence is 12 residues long. Germline V lookup: CDR1 MDHEN, CDR2 SYDVKM. Trimming stripped 5 bases from V and 8 bases from J, with 12 bases between. The CDR3 DNA reads TGTGCCAGCAGTCCGTCTGGGAGGGGCTACACCTTC. It codes for CASSPSGRGYTF.

This chain connects TRBV19 to TRBJ1-3; 10 nucleotides align to TRBD1. The CDR3 consists of 15 residues. Looked up from germline, CDR1 is LNHDA and CDR2 is SQIVND (reference sequence). Trimming cost V 6 bases and J 3 bases; bases outside gene matches: 5. The CDR3 DNA reads as TGTGCCAGTAGGAGACAGGGGGCGCATGGAAACACCATATATTTT. Protein sequence: CASRRQGAHGNTIYF. The full variable domain, completed using reference TRBV19 and TRBJ1-3, is DGGITQSPKYLFRKEGQNVTLSCEQNLNHDAMYWYRQDPGQGLRLIYYSQIVNDFQKGDIAEGYSVSREKKESFPLTVTSAQKNPTAFYLCASRRQGAHGNTIYFGEGSWLTVV.

This CDR3 reads CASSFTGQGNEQFF. CDR3 in DNA: TGTGCCAGCTCGTTCACGGGACAGGGTAATGAGCAGTTCTTC. The V and J genes are TRBV18 and TRBJ2-1, with 9 bases aligning to TRBD1. From germline, CDR1 is KGHSH and CDR2 LQKENI. With V trimmed by 6 bases and J by 7 bases, 7 bases remained unmatched. The CDR3 has 14 residues.

The rearrangement uses TRBV18 and TRBJ1-2; a possible D gene is TRBD1 (5 bases). CDR3 size: 13 residues. The V gene lost 2 bases and the J gene lost 4 bases, with 8 bases spanning the gap. Germline values: CDR1 KGHSH, CDR2 LQKENI. In DNA, the CDR3 is TGTGCCAGCTCACCAGGGACTGCCTATGGCTACACCTTC. This gives the protein CASSPGTAYGYTF.

V and J are TRBV6-5 and TRBJ2-5; 7 nucleotides align to TRBD2. The CDR3 runs to 16 residues. Germline trimming cut 0 bases from V and 5 bases from J; bases unmatched to any gene: 9. Germline V gene data show CDR1 as MNHEY and CDR2 as SVGAGI. DNA for the CDR3: TGTGCCAGCAGTTACTCCGAACTAGCGCCTGGGGAGACCCAGTACTTC. Encoded protein: CASSYSELAPGETQYF.

V usage is TRBV6-2 or TRBV6-3 and J usage is TRBJ2-3; D is perhaps TRBD1 (5 bases). Germline CDR1 reads MNHEY; CDR2 reads SVGEGT. CDR3 length: 13 residues. V was trimmed by 5 bases and J by 8 bases, leaving 14 bases between them. The CDR3 sequence is CASSGSPQGTQYF. CDR3 DNA sequence: TGTGCCAGCAGTGGCTCTCCCCAGGGTACGCAGTATTTT.

CDR3 bases: TGTGCCAGCAGTTTAGGGGGGGAGGATGGCTACACCTTC. It yields the protein CASSLGGEDGYTF. This chain connects TRBV12-3 or TRBV12-4 to TRBJ1-2, with D possibly being TRBD1 (5 bases). CDR3 length: 13 residues. V shed 1 base and J shed 6 bases, with 9 bases lying between them.

This chain connects TRBV7-3 to TRBJ2-6; weak D call: TRBD2 (6 bases). The ends were cut back, 0 bases at V and 4 bases at J, with 16 bases in the middle. Germline CDR1 SGHTA, CDR2 FQGTGA. The CDR3 runs to 18 residues. In DNA form, the CDR3 reads TGTGCCAGCAGCTTAACCGGCCAGGGACTGGCCGGGGCCAACGTCCTGACTTTC. It translates to CASSLTGQGLAGANVLTF.

The chain joins TRBV5-1 to TRBJ2-7; a possible D gene is TRBD1 (5 bases). Germline loops: CDR1 SGHRS, CDR2 YFSETQ. Trimming removed 4 bases at V and 3 bases at J, with 14 bases between. The CDR3 spans 14 residues. The CDR3 sequence is CASSPTQRGYEQYF. CDR3 bases: TGCGCCAGCAGCCCGACCCAAAGGGGCTACGAGCAGTACTTC.

This clone was counted between two and nine times. This chain joins TRBV19 and TRBJ2-6, with D perhaps TRBD1 (6 bases). The V gene lost 3 bases and the J gene lost 0 bases, with 15 bases spanning the gap. Germline assignment: CDR1 LNHDA and CDR2 SQIVND (reference sequence). The CDR3 is 18 residues long. The CDR3 is CASSMDSWTLSGANVLTF. The CDR3 coding sequence is TGTGCCAGTAGTATGGACAGTTGGACCCTCTCTGGGGCCAACGTCCTGACTTTC.

The CDR3 sequence is CATSRDGGTSTDTQYF. Here the CDR3 DNA reads TGTGCCACCAGCAGAGATGGGGGCACCAGCACAGATACGCAGTATTTT. The chain combines TRBV15 with TRBJ2-3, with D perhaps TRBD1 (6 bases). The CDR3 totals 16 residues. V lost 0 bases and J 0 bases, leaving 10 bases between the germline ends. Germline V gene sequence: CDR1 LNHNV, CDR2 YYDKDF (reference sequence).

This chain links TRBV10-3 with TRBJ2-7; TRBD1 matches at 8 bases. Germline V CDR1 and CDR2: ENHRY, SYGVKD. The CDR3 consists of 13 residues. The CDR3 loop reads CATNEDRALEQYF. Here the CDR3 DNA reads TGTGCGACCAATGAGGACAGGGCCCTCGAGCAGTACTTC.

This clone occurred a few times. This chain joins TRBV19 and TRBJ2-1; the match to TRBD1 covers 9 bases. V dropped 4 bases and J dropped 4; count of bases not matched to a gene: 5. The CDR3 spans 15 residues. Germline lookup yields CDR1 LNHDA and CDR2 SQIVND (reference sequence). In DNA, the CDR3 is TGTGCCAGTAGTACCGCTGGGACAGGGTACAATGAGCAGTTCTTC. It translates to CASSTAGTGYNEQFF.

This sequence joins TRBV6-2 or TRBV6-3 and TRBJ1-4; D call uncertain. Germline V gene lookup returns CDR1 MNHEY and CDR2 SVGEGT. The germline V and J ends were trimmed by 5 bases and 7 bases, with 5 bases remaining between them. The CDR3 has 11 amino acids. CDR3 bases: TGTGCCAGCAGTACGAGTGAAAAACTGTTTTTT. Amino acids: CASSTSEKLFF.

The V and J genes are TRBV29-1 and TRBJ2-3; 9 nucleotides align to TRBD2. Per the germline V gene, CDR1 is SQVTM and CDR2 is ANQGSEA. The CDR3 sequence is 13 residues long. The CDR3 bases are TGCAGTACGGGACTAGCTGCTTCAGATACGCAGTATTTT. It codes for CSTGLAASDTQYF.

The chain uses TRBV19 and TRBJ2-1; a possible D gene is TRBD2 (5 bases). CDR1 and CDR2 (germline): LNHDA, SQIVND (reference sequence). Trimming removed 5 bases from V and 2 bases from J, with 16 bases in between. CDR3 length equals 16 residues. The DNA for the CDR3 is TGTGCCAGTAGTTTGACCGCCGGGAACCCCTACAATGAGCAGTTCTTC. Its translation: CASSLTAGNPYNEQFF.

The V and J genes are TRBV11-1 and TRBJ2-1; 9 nucleotides line up with TRBD1. Germline V CDR1 and CDR2: SGHAT, FQDESV (reference sequence). This CDR3 comprises 15 residues. The V and J ends lost 4 bases and 4 bases, in that order; junction bases with no gene match: 5. In DNA form, the CDR3 reads TGTGCCAGCAGCTCGGACAGGGGCCTGTACAATGAGCAGTTCTTC. This gives the protein CASSSDRGLYNEQFF.

The V call is TRBV6-5, the J call TRBJ2-5; a possible D gene is TRBD1 (6 bases). With 5 bases removed from V and 1 base from J, the gap between germline ends came to 14 bases. Per germline, CDR1 MNHEY and CDR2 SVGAGI. This CDR3 region has 15 residues. CDR3 in DNA: TGTGCCAGCAGTCCCGGAACAGGGATCCAAGAGACCCAGTACTTC. Translated, it gives CASSPGTGIQETQYF.

J is TRBJ1-1 and V is TRBV12-5; TRBD1 aligns across 9 bases. The CDR3 runs to 16 residues. V dropped 2 bases and J dropped 1; count of bases not matched to a gene: 5. The germline V gene has CDR1 LGHNT and CDR2 FRNRAP. The CDR3 is CASGLPWDRANTEAFF. The DNA for the CDR3 is TGTGCTAGTGGTTTGCCGTGGGACAGGGCGAACACTGAAGCTTTCTTT. Full variable domain (rest looked up from reference TRBV12-5 and TRBJ1-1): DARVTQTPRHKVTEMGQEVTMRCQPILGHNTVFWYRQTMMQGLELLAYFRNRAPLDDSGMPKDRFSAEMPDATLATLKIQPSEPRDSAVYFCASGLPWDRANTEAFFGQGTRLTVV.

This chain uses TRBV24-1 with TRBJ2-2, with no clear D. The CDR3 contains 13 residues. The germline gives CDR1 KGHDR, CDR2 SFDVKD. V was cut by 4 bases and J by 8 bases, with 10 bases left in between. The CDR3 sequence: CATSDPYLGELFF. The CDR3 DNA sequence: TGTGCCACCAGTGACCCATACTTGGGGGAGCTGTTTTTT.

The J gene is TRBJ2-3, the V gene TRBV18; 9 bases are shared with TRBD2. Germline-derived CDR1 and CDR2 are KGHSH and LQKENI. V lost 8 bases and J lost 6; bases outside the gene matches: 9. The CDR3 consists of 14 residues. The CDR3 spells CASQPGTSMDTQYF. The CDR3 bases are TGTGCCAGCCAACCGGGGACTAGCATGGATACGCAGTATTTT. The whole variable domain, filled in from reference TRBV18 and TRBJ2-3, reads NAGVMQNPRHLVRRRGQEARLRCSPMKGHSHVYWYRQLPEEGLKFMVYLQKENIIDESGMPKERFSAEFPKEGPSILRIQQVVRGDSAAYFCASQPGTSMDTQYFGPGTRLTVL.

The chain carries TRBV11-3 and TRBJ2-2; possibly TRBD1 for D (5 bases). Between the trimmed V and J ends, which lost 4 bases and 4 bases, there was a span of 7 bases. The CDR3 is 13 residues long. The germline V gene has CDR1 SGHNT and CDR2 YENEEA. The CDR3 nucleotides read TGTGCCAGCAGCTCACAGGTCACCGGGGAGCTGTTTTTT. Translated: CASSSQVTGELFF.

This chain connects TRBV5-1 to TRBJ2-7; TRBD2 aligns across 8 bases. The CDR3 spans 15 residues. The ends lost 0 bases at V and 3 bases at J; junction bases unmatched: 5. Germline V lookup: CDR1 SGHRS, CDR2 YFSETQ. The CDR3 sequence: CASSLAGGLVYEQYF. CDR3 nucleotides: TGCGCCAGCAGCTTGGCCGGGGGACTAGTCTACGAGCAGTACTTC. The whole variable domain, filled in from reference TRBV5-1 and TRBJ2-7, reads KAGVTQTPRYLIKTRGQQVTLSCSPISGHRSVSWYQQTPGQGLQFLFEYFSETQRNKGNFPGRFSGRQFSNSRSEMNVSTLELGDSALYLCASSLAGGLVYEQYFGPGTRLTVT.

Ten or more counts support this clone. The chain combines TRBV5-8 with TRBJ2-1, with D possibly matching TRBD2 (7 bases). Between the trimmed V and J ends, which lost 4 bases and 0 bases, there was a span of 26 bases. This CDR3 has 20 amino acids. CDR1 is SGHTS, CDR2 YDEGEE, per germline. This chain's CDR3 is CASSGLGGAWNTFSYNEQFF. The CDR3 nucleotides read TGTGCCAGCAGCGGCTTGGGGGGGGCTTGGAATACTTTCTCCTACAATGAGCAGTTCTTC.

The chain is built from TRBV5-8 and TRBJ2-3, with TRBD2 matching over 13 bases. In germline, CDR1 is SGHTS, CDR2 YDEGEE. This CDR3 has 17 residues. V lost 0 bases, J lost 0 bases, and 1 base stayed unmatched. In DNA, the CDR3 is TGTGCCAGCAGCTTGGGGACTAGCGGGGGAAGCACAGATACGCAGTATTTT. It codes for CASSLGTSGGSTDTQYF.